These 14 T cell receptor beta chains came from one sample sequenced in a study of long-term antiretroviral therapy in people with HIV. Run at survey level, the immunoSEQ assay was version v3.0. Generated by immunoSEQ multiplex PCR, the TCRdb table keeps only in-frame clones and is missing some. The table shows about 14,000 clones, with about 77% occurring only once. Sequences were derived from unsorted PBMCs, sampled 3.1 years after starting antiretroviral therapy. These receptors were taken from a man aged 40-50 years with HIV.

This chain uses TRBV5-1 with TRBJ2-5; tentatively, D is TRBD1 or TRBD2 (5 bases each). Germline lookup yields CDR1 SGHRS and CDR2 YFSETQ. The CDR3 consists of 17 residues. Deletions cut 7 bases from V and 7 bases from J, with 29 bases between. The CDR3 nucleotides are TGCGCCAGCCACGTGCAGGGTGGAACGGGGCTGTTCGGGACCCAGTACTTC. It specifies CASHVQGGTGLFGTQYF.

This clone showed up just a few times. J is TRBJ1-6 and V is TRBV5-1, with 9 positions matching TRBD1. The CDR3 is 15 amino acids. Germline CDR1 and CDR2: SGHRS and YFSETQ. V gave up 4 bases and J gave up 7 bases; unmatched junction bases: 6. The CDR3 spells CASSIRQGGNSPLHF. CDR3 coding DNA: TGCGCCAGCAGCATCCGACAGGGGGGGAATTCACCCCTCCACTTT. Full variable domain (remainder filled in from reference TRBV5-1 and TRBJ1-6): KAGVTQTPRYLIKTRGQQVTLSCSPISGHRSVSWYQQTPGQGLQFLFEYFSETQRNKGNFPGRFSGRQFSNSRSEMNVSTLELGDSALYLCASSIRQGGNSPLHFGNGTRLTVT.

The genes are TRBV29-1 and TRBJ2-6; TRBD1 matches at 10 bases. The J segment lost 0 bases and the V segment lost 6 bases, leaving 5 bases of the junction unmatched. The CDR3 length is 16 residues. Germline V gene lookup returns CDR1 SQVTM and CDR2 ANQGSEA. The CDR3 sequence is CSVGDRGHSGANVLTF. The CDR3 coding sequence is TGCAGCGTGGGGGACAGGGGACACTCTGGGGCCAACGTCCTGACTTTC.

The chain links TRBV4-1 to TRBJ1-1, with TRBD1 as a possible D gene (5 bases). Trimming removed 5 bases from V and 8 bases from J, with 12 bases in between. Germline CDR1 and CDR2: MGHRA and YSYEKL. This CDR3 region has 12 residues. The CDR3 sequence is CASSIGTGEAFF. CDR3 DNA: TGCGCCAGCAGCATAGGGACGGGGGAAGCTTTCTTT.

The V gene is TRBV6-5, the J gene TRBJ1-1; tentatively, D is TRBD1 (5 bases). This CDR3 region has 14 residues. Germline V gene lookup returns CDR1 MNHEY and CDR2 SVGAGI. Trimming took off 4 bases at V and 2 bases at J, with 11 bases between the two ends. The CDR3 nucleotides read TGTGCCAGCAGTTTGACAGCCAGCAACACTGAAGCTTTCTTT. This gives the protein CASSLTASNTEAFF.

The genes are TRBV5-1 and TRBJ2-7; 7 bases map to TRBD1. The CDR3 totals 15 residues. Germline lookup yields CDR1 SGHRS and CDR2 YFSETQ. J lost 5 bases, V lost 1 base, and 9 bases had no gene match. For the CDR3, the DNA is TGCGCCAGCAGCTTGAAGACGACAGGGAAGCACGAGCAGTACTTC. Residues: CASSLKTTGKHEQYF.

This rearrangement joins TRBV7-9 to TRBJ1-2; 9 positions agree with TRBD1. J gave up 4 bases and V 2 bases, and 5 bases lay outside the gene matches. CDR1 SEHNR and CDR2 FQNEAQ come from the germline V gene (reference sequence). This CDR3 spans 15 amino acids. In DNA, the CDR3 is TGTGCCAGCAGCTTAACGGGGACAGGGACCTATGGCTACACCTTC. It translates to CASSLTGTGTYGYTF.

Concerning this clone itself: Other DNA sequences in the sample encode the same CDR3. This chain joins TRBV5-6 and TRBJ2-6, with D hard to call. Per germline, CDR1 SGHDT and CDR2 YYEEEE. The V and J ends lost 2 bases and 0 bases respectively, with 6 bases between them. CDR3 length: 15 amino acids. Written as DNA, the CDR3 is TGTGCCAGCAGCTTAGCAGGCTCTGGGGCCAACGTCCTGACTTTC. Its protein product is CASSLAGSGANVLTF.

The V and J genes are TRBV6-6 and TRBJ1-4, with D perhaps TRBD1 (6 bases). Germline loops: CDR1 MNHNY, CDR2 SVGAGI (reference sequence). The CDR3 runs to 16 residues. Trimming pared 2 bases from V and 0 bases from J, leaving 10 bases between. Here the CDR3 DNA reads TGTGCCAGCAGTTACGAGGGGGACGCAACTAATGAAAAACTGTTTTTT. This sequence encodes CASSYEGDATNEKLFF.

This clone is medium-sized by share. V usage is TRBV19 and J usage is TRBJ2-1; perhaps TRBD1 as D (6 bases). This CDR3 has 15 amino acids. Per germline, CDR1 LNHDA and CDR2 SQIVND (reference sequence). V was clipped by 6 bases and J by 2 bases, with 14 bases between them. CDR3 sequence reads: CASRVVQGPYNEQFF. The DNA of the CDR3 is TGTGCCAGTAGGGTGGTGCAGGGGCCCTACAATGAGCAGTTCTTC.

The V call is TRBV7-9, the J call TRBJ1-3; perhaps TRBD1 as D (6 bases). The germline V gene encodes CDR1 SEHNR and CDR2 FQNEAQ (reference sequence). The CDR3 spans 14 residues. The germline V and J ends were trimmed by 5 bases and 1 base, with 9 bases remaining between them. The CDR3 coding sequence is TGTGCCAGCAGCGTAACAGGGTCTGGAAACACCATATATTTT. This gives the protein CASSVTGSGNTIYF.

The chain joins TRBV7-7 to TRBJ2-1; D gene uncertain. There are 13 residues in the CDR3. The V gene lost 4 bases and the J gene lost 1 base, with 5 bases spanning the gap. The germline V gene has CDR1 SSHAT and CDR2 FNYEAQ (reference sequence). This chain's CDR3 is CASSYSSYNEQFF. CDR3 sequence (DNA): TGTGCCAGCAGCTATTCTTCCTACAATGAGCAGTTCTTC.

The chain couples TRBV5-4 to TRBJ2-7; D could derive from TRBD1 or TRBD2 (5 bases each). Germline values: CDR1 SGHNT, CDR2 YYREEE (reference sequence). The CDR3 totals 15 residues. V was pared by 1 base and J by 4 bases, with 15 bases between. The CDR3 coding sequence is TGTGCCAGCAGCTTGATCGGGACGGGATTTTACGAGCAGTACTTC. This sequence encodes CASSLIGTGFYEQYF.

This clone was detected a few times. The gene calls are TRBV6-6 and TRBJ1-6; the match to TRBD1 covers 10 bases. The trim removed 2 bases at V and 8 bases at J, leaving 3 bases unmatched. Germline V gives CDR1 MNHNY, CDR2 SVGAGI (reference sequence). This CDR3 is built from 15 residues. The CDR3 sequence: CASSYAGTGDSPLHF. The CDR3 DNA reads TGTGCCAGCAGTTACGCCGGGACAGGGGATTCACCCCTCCACTTT.